The text below deals with one T cell receptor beta chain. These data originate in a study of control samples from healthy donors and cancer patients. The CDR3 is made up of 14 amino acids. The ends were cut back, 2 bases at V and 2 bases at J, with 12 bases in the middle. Germline V lookup: CDR1 GTSNPN, CDR2 SVGIG (reference sequence). Sequencing used immunoSEQ multiplex PCR; TCRdb keeps in-frame clones, though not all of them. The sample lists 110,000 or so clones; around nine tenths were seen once. The TCR sequence derives from a man aged 25 to 40 in good health. V gene TRBV30 combines with J gene TRBJ1-1, with D perhaps TRBD1 (6 bases). What was sequenced was blood. CDR3 residues: CAWSLGHQNTEAFF. CDR3 sequence (DNA): TGTGCCTGGAGTTTGGGACACCAAAACACTGAAGCTTTCTTT.